The rows below give T cell receptor beta chains drawn from one sample of a study of blood T cell repertoires in COVID-19. Using immunoSEQ multiplex PCR, the repertoire was profiled, and TCRdb retains in-frame clones only, with some absent. The sample contains a few hundred thousand clones, roughly four fifths of which appear only once. The source material was peripheral blood. The receptor set was obtained from a woman between 65 and 79 years old with COVID-19, enrolled during active disease. The CDR3 runs from the conserved cysteine through the conserved F or W. D genes are given only for firm matches. The listing skips clone size in some rows; elsewhere it reads once, few, many or a size class.

V gene	D gene	clone size	J gene	CDR3 protein	CDR3 DNA
TRBV18	-	-	TRBJ1-1	CASSPPTGLNTEAFF	TGTGCCAGCTCACCCCCCACAGGCTTGAACACTGAAGCTTTCTTT
TRBV28	-	once	TRBJ1-2	CASSPRDNHYGYTF	TGTGCCAGCAGTCCCCGAGACAACCACTATGGCTACACCTTC
TRBV7-2	TRBD2	-	TRBJ2-3	CASSLRGSGSRDTQYF	TGTGCCAGCAGCTTGAGAGGGAGCGGGAGCCGCGATACGCAGTATTTT
TRBV28	-	-	TRBJ1-2	CASSYSRNYGYTF	TGTGCCAGCAGTTATTCCAGAAACTATGGCTACACCTTC
TRBV24-1	TRBD1	-	TRBJ2-7	CATSEGQNPSYEQYF	TGTGCCACCAGTGAGGGACAGAATCCCTCCTACGAGCAGTACTTC
TRBV18	TRBD1	few	TRBJ1-4	CASSPARDRDLFF	TGTGCCAGCTCCCCTGCCCGGGACAGGGATCTGTTTTTT
TRBV9	TRBD1	once	TRBJ2-5	CASSVQGVPQETQYF	TGTGCCAGCAGCGTCCAGGGGGTTCCTCAAGAGACCCAGTACTTC
TRBV11-3	-	once	TRBJ2-7	CASSLVRAFESYEQYF	TGTGCCAGCAGCTTAGTGCGGGCTTTCGAATCTTACGAGCAGTACTTC
TRBV3-1/TRBV3-2	-	-	TRBJ1-5	CASSQDLSSNQPQHF	TGTGCCAGCAGCCAAGATCTCAGTAGCAATCAGCCCCAGCATTTT
TRBV18	-	-	TRBJ1-5	CASSPGGPSSNQPQHF	TGTGCCAGCTCACCAGGAGGGCCGAGTAGCAATCAGCCCCAGCATTTT
TRBV3-1/TRBV3-2	-	few	TRBJ1-2	CASSAPKGCGYTF	TGTGCCAGCAGCGCCCCGAAGGGGTGCGGCTACACCTTC
TRBV18	-	-	TRBJ1-1	CASSEGENTEAFF	TGTGCCAGCTCAGAGGGGGAAAACACTGAAGCTTTCTTT
TRBV28	TRBD1	-	TRBJ1-2	CASSWGQGDYGYTF	TGTGCCAGCAGTTGGGGACAGGGTGACTATGGCTACACCTTC
TRBV9	-	-	TRBJ2-3	CASSVGSVTDTQYF	TGTGCCAGCAGCGTAGGGTCGGTGACAGATACGCAGTATTTT
TRBV14	TRBD2	-	TRBJ2-3	CASSSPRRECTDTQYF	TGTGCCAGCAGCTCCCCCCGGCGGGAGTGTACAGATACGCAGTATTTT
TRBV28	TRBD2	few	TRBJ2-4	CASSGRREVENIQYF	TGTGCCAGCAGCGGGCGGCGGGAGGTTGAGAACATTCAGTACTTC
TRBV6-6	-	once	TRBJ1-2	CASSYLEGEGIGTF	TGTGCCAGCAGTTACCTAGAGGGGGAAGGGATCGGAACCTTC
TRBV30	-	-	TRBJ1-1	CAWSGGVGLRGTEAFF	TGTGCCTGGAGTGGGGGGGTAGGTCTTCGAGGGACTGAAGCTTTCTTT
TRBV6-5	-	-	TRBJ1-3	CASSYSTQSSGNTIYF	TGTGCCAGCAGTTACTCGACACAGAGCTCTGGAAACACCATATATTTT
TRBV7-2	TRBD1	-	TRBJ1-1	CASSSTGPNTEAFF	TGTGCCAGCAGCTCGACAGGGCCGAACACTGAAGCTTTCTTT
TRBV27	-	-	TRBJ2-7	CASSPVMGGSYEQYF	TGTGCCAGCAGCCCAGTTATGGGGGGCTCCTACGAGCAGTACTTC
TRBV5-1	-	-	TRBJ2-3	CASSMGQPFTDTQYF	TGCGCCAGCAGCATGGGACAACCCTTCACAGATACGCAGTATTTT
TRBV19	-	-	TRBJ1-2	CASSLNRGVAVGYTF	TGTGCCAGTAGTCTTAACCGGGGGGTAGCCGTTGGCTACACCTTC
TRBV6-5	-	-	TRBJ1-1	CASSLMRQGYTEAFF	TGTGCCAGCAGTTTAATGCGGCAGGGCTACACTGAAGCTTTCTTT
TRBV19	-	-	TRBJ1-1	CASSMGQANTEAFF	TGTGCCAGTAGTATGGGACAAGCGAACACTGAAGCTTTCTTT
TRBV10-3	-	-	TRBJ1-5	CAISEGRDQPQHF	TGTGCCATCAGTGAGGGCAGGGATCAGCCCCAGCATTTT
TRBV5-8	-	once	TRBJ2-1	CASSLDPYYNEQFF	TGTGCCAGCAGCTTGGATCCGTATTACAATGAGCAGTTCTTC
TRBV3-1/TRBV3-2	TRBD1	-	TRBJ2-1	CASSLTGYNEQFF	TGTGCCAGCAGCCTGACAGGGTACAATGAGCAGTTCTTC
TRBV13	TRBD2	-	TRBJ2-5	CASSSRSSGGPGETQYF	TGTGCCAGCAGCTCCAGGAGCTCGGGAGGGCCTGGAGAGACCCAGTACTTC
TRBV7-2	-	-	TRBJ2-1	CASSLASGWTFQFF	TGTGCCAGCAGCTTAGCGTCTGGATGGACTTTCCAGTTCTTC